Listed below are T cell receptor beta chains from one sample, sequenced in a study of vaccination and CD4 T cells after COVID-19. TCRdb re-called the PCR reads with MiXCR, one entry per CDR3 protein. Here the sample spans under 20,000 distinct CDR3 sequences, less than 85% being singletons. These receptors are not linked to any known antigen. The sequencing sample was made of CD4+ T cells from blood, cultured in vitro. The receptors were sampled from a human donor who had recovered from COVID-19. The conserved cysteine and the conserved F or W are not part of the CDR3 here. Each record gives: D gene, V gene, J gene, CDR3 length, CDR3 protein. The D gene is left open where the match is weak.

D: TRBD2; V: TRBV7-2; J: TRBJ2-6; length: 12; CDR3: ASSLYRLSGVLT
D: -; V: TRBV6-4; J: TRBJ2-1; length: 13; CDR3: ASSYLIGDGNEQF
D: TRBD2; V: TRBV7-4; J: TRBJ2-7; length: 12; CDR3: ASSAGGRLGEQY
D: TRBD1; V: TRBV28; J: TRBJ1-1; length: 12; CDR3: ASSPPGQAGEAF
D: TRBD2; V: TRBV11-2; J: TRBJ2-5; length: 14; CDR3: ASSLVGGSDQETQY
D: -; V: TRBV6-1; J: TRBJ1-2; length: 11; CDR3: ASSASGSAGYT
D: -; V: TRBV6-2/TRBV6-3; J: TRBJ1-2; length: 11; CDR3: ASSYSGDYGYT
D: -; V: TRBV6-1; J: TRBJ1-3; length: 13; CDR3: ASRSRGDRGNTIY
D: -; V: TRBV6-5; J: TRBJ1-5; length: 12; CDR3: ASSYSGGVQPQH
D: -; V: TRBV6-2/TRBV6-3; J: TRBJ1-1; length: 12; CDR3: ASSYGAANTEAF
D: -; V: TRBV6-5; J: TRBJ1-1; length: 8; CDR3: ASSYPQAF
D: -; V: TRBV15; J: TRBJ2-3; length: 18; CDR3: ATSREGGGPGVRPKDTQY
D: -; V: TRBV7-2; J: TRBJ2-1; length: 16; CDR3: ASSLASLYGVSSNEQF
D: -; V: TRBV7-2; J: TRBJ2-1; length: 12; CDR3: ASSLLATYNEQF
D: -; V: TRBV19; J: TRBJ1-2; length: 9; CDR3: ASSLLYGYT
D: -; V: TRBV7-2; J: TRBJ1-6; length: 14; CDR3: ASSLSIPGPGSPLH
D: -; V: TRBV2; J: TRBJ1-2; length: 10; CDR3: ASSPDSSGYT
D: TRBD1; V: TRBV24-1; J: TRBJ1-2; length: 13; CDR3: ATSDPGTGGFGYT
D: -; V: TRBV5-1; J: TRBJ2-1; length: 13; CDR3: ASSSQSDLNNEQF
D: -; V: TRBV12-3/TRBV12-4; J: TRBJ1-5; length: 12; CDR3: ASSLIAGNQPQH
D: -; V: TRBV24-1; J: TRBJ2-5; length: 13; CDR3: ATSDPKRGGETQY
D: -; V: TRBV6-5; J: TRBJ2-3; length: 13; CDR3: ASSLIAAGGDTQY
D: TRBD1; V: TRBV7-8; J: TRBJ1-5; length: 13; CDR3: ASSSTGTGWKPQH
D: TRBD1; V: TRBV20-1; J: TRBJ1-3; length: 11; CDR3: SARGQLGNTIY
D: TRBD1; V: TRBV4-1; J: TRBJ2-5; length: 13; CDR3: ASSQGQGVEETQY
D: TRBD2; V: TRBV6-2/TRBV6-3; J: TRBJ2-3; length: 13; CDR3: ASSYSGRPTDTQY
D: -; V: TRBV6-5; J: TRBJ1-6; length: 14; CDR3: ASSYGRGNLGSPLH